Listed here are 20 T cell receptor beta chains from one sample, sequenced in a study of T cell responses to AZD1222 COVID-19 vaccine. Sequenced by immunoSEQ multiplex PCR; TCRdb stores in-frame clones only, minus some. The table lists 130,000 to 150,000 clones, 80% to 85% of them singletons. The sample was peripheral blood, taken on day 0 of MenACWY control vaccination. The receptors here all came from an adult in good health.

The chain couples TRBV2 to TRBJ2-5, with a tentative D call TRBD1 (6 bases). CDR3 length: 13 amino acids. V was cut by 3 bases and J by 1 base, with 6 bases left in between. Germline values: CDR1 SNHLY, CDR2 FYNNEI. DNA for the CDR3: TGTGCCAGCAGTGAGGACAGCCAAGAGACCCAGTACTTC. Amino acids: CASSEDSQETQYF.

This chain's CDR3 is CASSFDEKSDTQYF. In nucleotides, the CDR3 is TGTGCCAGCAGTTTTGATGAAAAGTCAGATACGCAGTATTTT. This chain links TRBV27 with TRBJ2-3; no clear D gene. Germline V lookup: CDR1 MNHEY, CDR2 SMNVEV (reference sequence). The V gene lost 3 bases and the J gene lost 4 bases, with 11 bases spanning the gap. The length of the CDR3 is 14 residues.

CDR3 in DNA: TGCGCCAGCAGAATTGGACAGGGAGGGTACAATGAGCAGTTCTTC. It specifies CASRIGQGGYNEQFF. V usage is TRBV5-1 and J usage is TRBJ2-1, with a tentative D call TRBD1 (8 bases). The V gene's germline CDR1 is SGHRS and CDR2 YFSETQ. V was clipped by 5 bases and J by 4 bases, with 16 bases between them. CDR3 length equals 15 residues.

This clone was seen only a few times. This chain connects TRBV5-6 to TRBJ1-1; the D gene is possibly TRBD1 (6 bases). CDR3 length equals 14 residues. V was cut by 3 bases and J by 4 bases, with 13 bases left in between. Germline assignment: CDR1 SGHDT and CDR2 YYEEEE. This chain's CDR3 is CASSSRTGLTEAFF. The CDR3 region has the DNA TGTGCCAGCAGCTCCCGAACAGGGCTCACTGAAGCTTTCTTT.

The V gene is TRBV28, the J gene TRBJ2-1; D is uncertain. Germline CDR1 MDHEN, CDR2 SYDVKM. The V end lost 5 bases, the J end lost 2 bases, and 4 bases lay between the germline ends. The length of the CDR3 is 12 residues. Written as DNA, the CDR3 is TGTGCCAGCAGTCCCACCTACAATGAGCAGTTCTTC. It specifies CASSPTYNEQFF.

This clone was detected only a few times. The rearrangement links TRBV9 to TRBJ2-6; D is unresolved. The germline CDR1 and CDR2 sequences are SGDLS and YYNGEE. V lost 3 bases and J lost 0, with 7 bases in between. This CDR3 comprises 15 residues. CDR3 protein: CASSATISGANVLTF. The DNA of the CDR3 is TGTGCCAGCAGCGCCACCATCTCTGGGGCCAACGTCCTGACTTTC.

This clone was observed a single time. The chain links TRBV11-3 to TRBJ2-1, with D possibly matching TRBD2 (7 bases). With 6 bases removed from V and 5 bases from J, the gap between germline ends came to 14 bases. Germline CDR1 SGHNT, CDR2 YENEEA. This CDR3 comprises 14 residues. The CDR3 nucleotides are TGTGCCAGCAGTCAAGGGGGGGCCGACAATGAGCAGTTCTTC. Translating gives CASSQGGADNEQFF.

The gene calls are TRBV6-5 and TRBJ2-7; D is undetermined. The germline CDR1 and CDR2 sequences are MNHEY and SVGAGI. This CDR3 region has 11 residues. CDR3 sequence reads: CADRSSYEQYF. The CDR3 nucleotides read TGTGCTGACCGAAGCTCCTACGAGCAGTACTTC.

V usage is TRBV19 and J usage is TRBJ1-4, with D perhaps matching TRBD1 (6 bases). Trimming took 6 bases from V and 8 from J, leaving 10 bases between them. The germline V gene has CDR1 LNHDA and CDR2 SQIVND (reference sequence). This CDR3 comprises 12 residues. CDR3 coding DNA: TGTGCCAGTAGGACTAGGGGGGAAAAACTGTTTTTT. It yields the protein CASRTRGEKLFF.

V is TRBV2 and J is TRBJ1-1; no firm D call. This CDR3 spans 12 amino acids. Germline V gene data show CDR1 as SNHLY and CDR2 as FYNNEI. Trimming took 5 bases from V and 1 from J, leaving 5 bases between them. The CDR3 sequence: CASSTRNTEAFF. CDR3 sequence (DNA): TGTGCCAGCAGTACAAGGAACACTGAAGCTTTCTTT.

This chain links TRBV5-6 with TRBJ1-1, with D perhaps matching TRBD1 (5 bases). The CDR3 consists of 12 residues. Deletions cut 2 bases from V and 6 bases from J, with 8 bases between. Germline CDR1 and CDR2: SGHDT and YYEEEE. The CDR3 sequence is CASSLMTAEAFF. CDR3 nucleotides: TGTGCCAGCAGCTTAATGACAGCTGAAGCTTTCTTT.

This sequence joins TRBV6-5 and TRBJ2-7; D might be TRBD1 (6 bases). Trimming cost V 8 bases and J 7 bases, with 18 bases left between them. This CDR3 comprises 13 residues. CDR1 and CDR2 from the germline V gene are MNHEY and SVGAGI. The CDR3: CASEDRSGYEQYF. Here the CDR3 DNA reads TGTGCCAGCGAAGACAGGTCGGGCTATGAGCAGTACTTC.

This chain joins TRBV11-1 and TRBJ2-1, with 9 bases identical to TRBD2. CDR3 length: 15 amino acids. Trimming removed 3 bases from V and 8 bases from J; junction bases left unmatched: 8. Germline assignment: CDR1 SGHAT and CDR2 FQDESV (reference sequence). Here the CDR3 DNA reads TGTGCCAGCAGCTTCAGGCGGGGGGGCAATGATGAGCAGTTCTTC. Translating it yields CASSFRRGGNDEQFF.

J is TRBJ2-3 and V is TRBV11-2, with D unresolved. The ends were cut back, 5 bases at V and 2 bases at J, with 17 bases in the middle. The germline V gene encodes CDR1 SGHAT and CDR2 FQNNGV. This CDR3 region has 16 residues. The CDR3 DNA reads TGTGCCAGCAGCCCCCCCGGTTGGCCCAACACAGATACGCAGTATTTT. Its translation is CASSPPGWPNTDTQYF.

The CDR3 sequence: CASSPPGQRNNEQFF. In nucleotides, the CDR3 is TGTGCCAGCTCACCACCGGGACAGAGGAATAATGAGCAGTTCTTC. The gene calls are TRBV18 and TRBJ2-1, with TRBD1 identical over 7 bases. This CDR3 has 15 amino acids. Germline V gives CDR1 KGHSH, CDR2 LQKENI. The V and J ends lost 0 bases and 7 bases, in that order; junction bases with no gene match: 6.

The chain employs TRBV10-1 and TRBJ1-5; D gene unclear. Trimming removed 6 bases at V and 0 bases at J, with 3 bases between. The germline CDR1 and CDR2 sequences are WNHNN and SYGVQD (reference sequence). The CDR3 length is 12 residues. The CDR3 reads CASRNSNQPQHF. In DNA, the CDR3 is TGCGCCAGCAGAAATAGCAATCAGCCCCAGCATTTT.

The chain carries TRBV5-4 and TRBJ2-5, with TRBD1 matching 8 bases. Germline loops: CDR1 SGHNT, CDR2 YYREEE (reference sequence). The CDR3 consists of 17 residues. Unmatched junction bases numbered 12, after V lost 3 bases and J lost 2 bases. In DNA form, the CDR3 reads TGTGCCAGCAGCTCTCTGACAGGGGCGACTACGCAAGAGACCCAGTACTTC. It yields the protein CASSSLTGATTQETQYF.

The rearrangement joins TRBV18 to TRBJ2-1, with D tentatively TRBD1 (5 bases). CDR1 is KGHSH and CDR2 is LQKENI in the germline V gene. V was trimmed by 2 bases and J by 5 bases, leaving 10 bases between them. CDR3 length: 14 residues. The CDR3 coding sequence is TGTGCCAGCTCACCAGGGGCACCAAACAATGAGCAGTTCTTC. Residues: CASSPGAPNNEQFF.

The CDR3 nucleotides read TGCAGCGTTGTTCCAGGGGAGAGTGGAAACACCATATATTTT. Its protein product is CSVVPGESGNTIYF. V is TRBV29-1 and J is TRBJ1-3; weak D call: TRBD1 (6 bases). The CDR3 consists of 14 residues. Germline values: CDR1 SQVTM, CDR2 ANQGSEA. The germline V and J ends were trimmed by 4 bases and 3 bases, with 13 bases remaining between them.

The V and J genes are TRBV5-1 and TRBJ2-3; unclear D gene. The CDR3 is 15 amino acids. With 6 bases removed from V and 0 bases from J, the gap between germline ends came to 14 bases. Germline V gene data show CDR1 as SGHRS and CDR2 as YFSETQ. The CDR3 protein is CASTPAGSSTDTQYF. DNA of the CDR3: TGCGCCAGCACCCCCGCTGGGTCGAGCACAGATACGCAGTATTTT.